This T cell receptor beta chain was identified during a study of T cell responses to AZD1222 COVID-19 vaccine. General study results and limits: The sample set comprised mostly white British donors with more females, and clonal diversity was possibly underestimated. Dominant CD4 TCR responses targeted spike regions 160-218 and 743-854. Only a handful of individuals given AZD1222 were seropositive at baseline.

V was clipped by 1 base and J by 5 bases; unmatched bases: 7. This CDR3 region has 15 residues. Germline values: CDR1 LNHDA, CDR2 SQIVND (reference sequence). Using immunoSEQ multiplex PCR, the repertoire was profiled, and TCRdb retains in-frame clones only, with some absent. Of tens of thousands of clones in the sample, 86% were seen once. Details on this clone: Its antigen remains unknown.

The rearrangement links TRBV19 to TRBJ2-7; 8 bases line up with TRBD2. The material was peripheral blood, obtained 28 days after the second AZD1222 dose. The source of this sequence is an adult who received the AZD1222 COVID-19 vaccine. The CDR3 DNA follows: TGTGCCAGTAGTATAGGACTAGCGATTTACAACGAGCAGTACTTC. Amino acids: CASSIGLAIYNEQYF.